Listed below are T cell receptor beta chains from one sample, sequenced in a study of shared clonotypes between healthy human individuals. Sequencing used immunoSEQ multiplex PCR; TCRdb keeps in-frame clones, though not all of them. The data contain hundreds of thousands of clones, 90% to 98% of them singletons. Specimen: naive CD8+ T cells sorted from blood. These receptors originate from a man aged 30 to 39 in good health. Both conserved end residues are part of each CDR3. Fields, in order: J gene, D gene, V gene, CDR3 protein. A D gene is named only where the DNA matches it firmly.

TRBJ1-5,-,TRBV4-1,CASSLDSGNQPQHF
TRBJ2-7,-,TRBV18,CASSPRGYEQYF
TRBJ2-5,TRBD2,TRBV5-4,CASSLESLAGETQYF
TRBJ2-7,-,TRBV29-1,CSVEDRNSSYEQYF
TRBJ1-5,TRBD1,TRBV30,CAWGQGAASNQPQHF
TRBJ2-1,-,TRBV5-4,CASSSYNEQFF
TRBJ1-1,-,TRBV28,CASSFPGLNTEAFF
TRBJ2-7,TRBD1,TRBV4-1,CASSQEGTATYEQYF
TRBJ2-6,-,TRBV9,CASLGGSGANVLTF
TRBJ1-5,-,TRBV28,CASSFDGYQPQHF
TRBJ2-7,-,TRBV5-8,CASSPDRAQRFEQYF
TRBJ2-7,-,TRBV27,CASSLDGSPYYEQYF
TRBJ2-3,TRBD2,TRBV27,CASSLSGGRGVDTQYF
TRBJ1-4,TRBD1,TRBV7-9,CASSKQQGRGEKLFF
TRBJ2-3,TRBD1,TRBV6-6,CASARGQGLDTQYF
TRBJ2-5,-,TRBV27,CASSPSPGLITLRGTQYF
TRBJ2-1,TRBD2,TRBV27,CASSASGSFHEQFF
TRBJ2-7,TRBD2,TRBV6-1,CAVPGGLPYEQYF
TRBJ2-5,-,TRBV6-4,CASIGDKLPETQYF
TRBJ2-5,-,TRBV10-1,CASSEGGSGQETQYF
TRBJ2-3,TRBD2,TRBV7-9,CASSLAPAGGPTDTQYF
TRBJ2-3,-,TRBV2,CASSDPAGTDTQYF
TRBJ2-7,-,TRBV28,CASAGSGGGFSYEQYF
TRBJ2-1,-,TRBV4-1,CASSQDSPWDEQFF
TRBJ1-5,-,TRBV27,CASSLGSLQPQHF
TRBJ2-1,-,TRBV18,CASSPDSSNEQFF
TRBJ2-1,-,TRBV2,CASSGQGSYNEQFF
TRBJ2-7,TRBD2,TRBV5-4,CASSLEGGYPYEQYF
TRBJ2-2,-,TRBV7-6,CASSLVRGESGELFF
TRBJ1-5,TRBD1,TRBV7-9,CASGRTGDQPQHF
TRBJ2-3,TRBD2,TRBV27,CASNFIAGADTQYF
TRBJ2-5,-,TRBV7-9,CASSLSAAQETQYF
TRBJ2-1,-,TRBV14,CASSQTGALSDEQFF
TRBJ2-2,-,TRBV27,CASTLGAGELFF
TRBJ2-7,TRBD2,TRBV13,CASSLGPSGGYF
TRBJ2-3,-,TRBV2,CASTETATDTQYF
TRBJ1-2,-,TRBV7-2,CASSSVTNYGYTF
TRBJ2-7,-,TRBV13,CASSSQGEQYF
TRBJ2-3,TRBD2,TRBV6-1,CASSGASGRARDTQYF
TRBJ2-7,-,TRBV30,CAWSVGPSLGYEQYF
TRBJ2-7,TRBD2,TRBV7-9,CASSFRGVDEQYF
TRBJ1-2,-,TRBV7-9,CASSLAVPGVGYTF
TRBJ2-5,-,TRBV18,CASSPPPGASETQYF
TRBJ1-1,TRBD1,TRBV29-1,CSVEDGTVANTEAFF
TRBJ2-7,TRBD2,TRBV28,CASRGIAGYEQYF
TRBJ2-2,-,TRBV7-3,CASSLSFGQPNTGELFF
TRBJ2-3,-,TRBV2,CASIGGIDTDTQYF
TRBJ1-1,TRBD1,TRBV9,CASSAKTGVYTEAFF
TRBJ2-7,-,TRBV28,CASSPYYEQYF
TRBJ2-5,TRBD1,TRBV5-1,CASIGRTGMGETQYF
TRBJ2-6,-,TRBV7-9,CASSPKDRLSGANVLTF